This is a list of T cell receptor beta chains from one sample in a study of blood T cell repertoires in COVID-19. The protocol was immunoSEQ multiplex PCR, while the TCRdb copy is restricted to in-frame clones and leaves out a portion. The sample gives some 150,000 clones, 84% of which show up once; about 6.4% is in the top ten. The source material was peripheral blood. Source of these receptors: a human donor in a cohort sampled during active COVID-19. The CDR3 runs from the conserved cysteine through the conserved F or W. D genes are given only for firm matches. Part of the rows lack a size; the others show once, few, many or a class for expanded clones.

clone size: once; D gene: -; J gene: TRBJ2-7; V gene: TRBV3-1/TRBV3-2; CDR3 DNA: TGTGCCAGCAGCCAAGTTGGGGCAGAGCAGTACTTC; CDR3 protein: CASSQVGAEQYF
clone size: -; D gene: -; J gene: TRBJ2-5; V gene: TRBV5-1; CDR3 DNA: TGCGCCAGCAGCTGGGACTCAAGAGGCGAGACCCAGTACTTC; CDR3 protein: CASSWDSRGETQYF
clone size: -; D gene: TRBD1; J gene: TRBJ1-2; V gene: TRBV6-5; CDR3 DNA: TGTGCCAGCAGCCTGGGACAGGGGGCTCCCTATGGCTACACCTTC; CDR3 protein: CASSLGQGAPYGYTF
clone size: -; D gene: -; J gene: TRBJ1-1; V gene: TRBV6-2/TRBV6-3; CDR3 DNA: TGTGCCAGCAGTTTTATAACTGAAGCTTTCTTT; CDR3 protein: CASSFITEAFF
clone size: -; D gene: -; J gene: TRBJ1-4; V gene: TRBV10-3; CDR3 DNA: TGTGCCATCAGTGAGTCGACAAGCAATGAAAAACTGTTTTTT; CDR3 protein: CAISESTSNEKLFF
clone size: -; D gene: -; J gene: TRBJ1-2; V gene: TRBV9; CDR3 DNA: TGTGCCAGCAGCGTAGGGCTTTCAGGACAGAAACTTAACTATGGCTACACCTTC; CDR3 protein: CASSVGLSGQKLNYGYTF
clone size: -; D gene: -; J gene: TRBJ1-6; V gene: TRBV5-6; CDR3 DNA: TGTGCCAGCAGTCGGCCTCAGGGCAATTCACCCCTCCACTTT; CDR3 protein: CASSRPQGNSPLHF
clone size: -; D gene: TRBD1; J gene: TRBJ1-2; V gene: TRBV6-2/TRBV6-3; CDR3 DNA: TGTGCCAGCAGTTACCCTGGACAGGGGGCACGCGGCTACACCTTC; CDR3 protein: CASSYPGQGARGYTF
clone size: -; D gene: TRBD1; J gene: TRBJ1-1; V gene: TRBV29-1; CDR3 DNA: TGCAGCGGAGGAACAGGGGGTAGCACTGAAGCTTTCTTT; CDR3 protein: CSGGTGGSTEAFF
clone size: -; D gene: -; J gene: TRBJ2-7; V gene: TRBV28; CDR3 DNA: TGTGCCAGCAGCCTCGGACAGTACGAGCAGTACTTC; CDR3 protein: CASSLGQYEQYF
clone size: once; D gene: TRBD2; J gene: TRBJ2-1; V gene: TRBV19; CDR3 DNA: TGTGCCAGTAGTCCGACAGCGGGGGAATCCTACAATGAGCAGTTCTTC; CDR3 protein: CASSPTAGESYNEQFF
clone size: -; D gene: TRBD2; J gene: TRBJ2-5; V gene: TRBV7-2; CDR3 DNA: TGTGCCAGCAGCTTAGGACTAGCGGGGAAGACCCAGTACTTC; CDR3 protein: CASSLGLAGKTQYF
clone size: -; D gene: -; J gene: TRBJ2-3; V gene: TRBV30; CDR3 DNA: TGTGCCTGGTCACCGGGACATAGGGCTTATTTT; CDR3 protein: CAWSPGHRAYF
clone size: -; D gene: -; J gene: TRBJ1-1; V gene: TRBV4-3; CDR3 DNA: TGCGCCAGCAGCCAACAGAGGGACACTGAAGCTTTCTTT; CDR3 protein: CASSQQRDTEAFF
clone size: -; D gene: TRBD2; J gene: TRBJ2-3; V gene: TRBV19; CDR3 DNA: TGTGCCAGTAGTAGCCCGGGGGGTGGCACGCAGTATTTT; CDR3 protein: CASSSPGGGTQYF
clone size: -; D gene: -; J gene: TRBJ1-1; V gene: TRBV7-6; CDR3 DNA: TGTGCCAGCCCAGGGGCTGCCACTGAAGCTTTCTTT; CDR3 protein: CASPGAATEAFF
clone size: -; D gene: -; J gene: TRBJ2-1; V gene: TRBV4-3; CDR3 DNA: TGCGCCAGCAGCAAAGCGGTGGCGGGGCCCGAGAATGAGCAGTTCTTC; CDR3 protein: CASSKAVAGPENEQFF
clone size: -; D gene: -; J gene: TRBJ2-1; V gene: TRBV3-1/TRBV3-2; CDR3 DNA: TGTGCCAGCAGCCAAGGACAGGATTACAATGAGCAGTTCTTC; CDR3 protein: CASSQGQDYNEQFF